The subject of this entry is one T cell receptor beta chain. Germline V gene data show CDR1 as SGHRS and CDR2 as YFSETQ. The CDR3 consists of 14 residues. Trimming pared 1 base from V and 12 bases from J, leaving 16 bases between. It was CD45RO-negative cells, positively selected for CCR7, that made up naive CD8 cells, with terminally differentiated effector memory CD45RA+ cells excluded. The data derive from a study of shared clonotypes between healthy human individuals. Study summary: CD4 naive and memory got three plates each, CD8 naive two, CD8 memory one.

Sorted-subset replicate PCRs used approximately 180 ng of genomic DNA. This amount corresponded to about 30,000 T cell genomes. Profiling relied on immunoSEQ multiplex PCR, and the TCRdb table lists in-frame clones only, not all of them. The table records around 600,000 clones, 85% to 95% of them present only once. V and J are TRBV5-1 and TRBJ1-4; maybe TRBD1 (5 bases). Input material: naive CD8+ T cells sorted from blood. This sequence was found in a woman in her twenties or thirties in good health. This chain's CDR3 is CASSLRGPEGELFF. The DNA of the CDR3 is TGCGCCAGCAGCTTGCGGGGACCCGAGGGAGAACTGTTTTTT.